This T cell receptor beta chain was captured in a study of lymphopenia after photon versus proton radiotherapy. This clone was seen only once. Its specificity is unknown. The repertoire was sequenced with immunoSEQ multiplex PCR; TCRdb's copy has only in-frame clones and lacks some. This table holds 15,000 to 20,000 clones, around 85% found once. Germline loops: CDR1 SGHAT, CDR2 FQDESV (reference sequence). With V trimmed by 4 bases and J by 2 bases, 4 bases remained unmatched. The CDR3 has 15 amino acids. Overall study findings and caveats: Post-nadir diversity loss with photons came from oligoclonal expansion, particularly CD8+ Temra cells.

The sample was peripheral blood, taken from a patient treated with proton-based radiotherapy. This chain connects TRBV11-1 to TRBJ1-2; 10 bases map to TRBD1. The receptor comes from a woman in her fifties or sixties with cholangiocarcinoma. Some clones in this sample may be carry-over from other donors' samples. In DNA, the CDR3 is TGTGCCAGCAGCTCCCGGGACAGGGGAAACTATGGCTACACCTTC. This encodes CASSSRDRGNYGYTF.